The T cell receptor beta chain described here comes from a study of cytomegalovirus exposure and HLA in healthy donors. Assay: immunoSEQ multiplex PCR; the TCRdb copy retains only in-frame clones and omits some. The sample comprises 170,000 or so clones, roughly 85% of which are singletons, and 16% rests with the top ten. Trimming shortened V by 9 bases and J by 4 bases, and 18 bases separated the two germline ends. There are 14 residues in the CDR3. The germline CDR1 and CDR2 sequences are MNHEY and SVGAGI. The sequence came from a man between 18 and 29 years old in good health and CMV-seropositive. The chain links TRBV6-5 to TRBJ2-5; D unresolved. Sequencing was carried out using PBMCs. The CDR3 is CASRVPTPSETQYF. The CDR3 DNA is TGTGCCAGTAGAGTACCCACGCCCTCAGAGACCCAGTACTTC.